This TCR beta chain was sequenced in a study of T-cell reconstitution after alpha-beta-depleted transplantation in children. Study-wide results and limits: One year post-transplant, T-cell counts and diversity were largely derived from T cells produced anew.

The CDR3 spans 16 residues. CDR1 LGHNA and CDR2 YSLEER come from the germline V gene. The J segment lost 4 bases and the V segment lost 3 bases, leaving 5 bases of the junction unmatched. The library targeted TCRbeta and was prepared with unique molecular identifiers. Each CDR3 protein is one row after TCRdb ran MiXCR on the PCR reads. The sample lists approximately 1,000,000 distinct CDR3 sequences, about 30% seen once, with around 30% in the top ten. This clonotype has more than one count but fewer than ten. Its specificity is not known. The receptor was derived from a boy younger than two who had a stem cell transplant for SCID, so the T cells may come from the graft donor. The chain employs TRBV4-3 and TRBJ2-2; 10 bases line up with TRBD1. This specimen was PBMCs, mostly from graft donor cells, taken 360 days after TCRalphabeta/CD19-depleted stem cell transplant. The CDR3 reads CASSQAGTGVTGELFF. In DNA form, the CDR3 reads TGCGCCAGCAGCCAGGCCGGGACAGGGGTCACCGGGGAGCTGTTTTTT.